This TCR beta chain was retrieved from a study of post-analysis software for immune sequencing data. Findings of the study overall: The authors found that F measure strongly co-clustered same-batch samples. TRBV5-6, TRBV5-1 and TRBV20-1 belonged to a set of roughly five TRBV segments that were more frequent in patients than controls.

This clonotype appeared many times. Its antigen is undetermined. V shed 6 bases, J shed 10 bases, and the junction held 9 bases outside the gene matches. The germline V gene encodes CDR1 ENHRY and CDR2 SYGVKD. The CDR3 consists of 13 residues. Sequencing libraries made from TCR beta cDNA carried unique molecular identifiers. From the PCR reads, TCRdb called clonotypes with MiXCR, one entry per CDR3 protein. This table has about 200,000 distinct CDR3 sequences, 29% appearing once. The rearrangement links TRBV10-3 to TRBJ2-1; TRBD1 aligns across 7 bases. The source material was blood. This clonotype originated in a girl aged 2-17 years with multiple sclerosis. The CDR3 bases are TGTGCCATCAGGGGGACAGACTTCGTGGAGCAGTTCTTC. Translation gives CAIRGTDFVEQFF.